The entry below gives a single T cell receptor (beta chain) sequence along with its context. Antigen unknown. These data come from a study of cytomegalovirus exposure and HLA in healthy donors. Use of 60 Vbeta and 13 Jbeta primers characterized the PCR. Here immunoSEQ multiplex PCR was the method, and the copy in TCRdb shows in-frame clones only, minus some. The table shows more than 140,000 clones, with 64% occurring only once. Unmatched junction bases numbered 8, after V lost 6 bases and J lost 4 bases. CDR3 size: 14 residues. Germline V CDR1 and CDR2: SEHNR, FQNEAQ (reference sequence). Study-level findings and limits: Per a later analysis, HLA-associated TCR beta chains showed more clonal expansion than other, equally common TCR beta chains.

The sequence derives from a woman between 25 and 40 years old in good health and CMV-seropositive. Sequencing was carried out using PBMCs. The J gene is TRBJ2-7, the V gene TRBV7-9; 8 bases agree with TRBD2. The CDR3 nucleotides are TGTGCCAGCAGTTTTATCCGGGAGGGATACGAGCAGTACTTC. The encoded protein is CASSFIREGYEQYF.